The next 31 T cell receptor beta chains were all read from a single sample in a study of T cells in Graves' hyperthyroidism and ophthalmopathy. Regions amplified from RNA transcripts were the TCR beta CDR3 regions. In the first-round RT-PCR of the TCR CDR3, the HTBI primer set was used. In TCRdb, the multiplex PCR reads were re-called with MiXCR into one record per CDR3 protein. The sample yields fewer than 800,000 distinct CDR3 sequences, 15% to 20% seen once. The specimen sequenced was blood. The receptor set was obtained from a young man with Graves' hyperthyroidism.

The chain's CDR3 is CASTPYSGANVLTF. The CDR3 DNA sequence: TGTGCCAGTACCCCGTACTCTGGGGCCAACGTCCTGACTTTC. This chain joins TRBV19 and TRBJ2-6; no firm D call. V dropped 7 bases and J dropped 0 bases, with 7 bases sitting between them. The CDR3 is 14 amino acids. Germline V gene data show CDR1 as LNHDA and CDR2 as SQIVND (reference sequence). Complete variable domain (other parts from reference TRBV19 and TRBJ2-6): DGGITQSPKYLFRKEGQNVTLSCEQNLNHDAMYWYRQDPGQGLRLIYYSQIVNDFQKGDIAEGYSVSREKKESFPLTVTSAQKNPTAFYLCASTPYSGANVLTFGAGSRLTVL.

This clonotype was detected ten times or more. This chain connects TRBV6-2 or TRBV6-3 to TRBJ2-1, with TRBD2 identical over 8 bases. With V trimmed by 4 bases and J by 5 bases, 10 bases remained unmatched. This CDR3 is built from 16 residues. Germline V gene lookup returns CDR1 MNHEY and CDR2 SVGEGT. The CDR3 coding sequence is TGTGCCAGCAGTTTAGAGCGGGAGCGGTTAAACAATGAGCAGTTCTTC. Protein: CASSLERERLNNEQFF.

This clonotype was seen a few times. V and J are TRBV7-3 and TRBJ2-7; D is unclear. The germline V and J ends were trimmed by 5 bases and 5 bases, with 13 bases remaining between them. The CDR3 covers 13 residues. Germline-derived CDR1 and CDR2 are SGHTA and FQGTGA. The CDR3 DNA reads TGTGCCAGCAGCCTTACCAAGGCTGACGAGCAGTACTTC. This sequence encodes CASSLTKADEQYF. Full variable domain (remainder filled in from reference TRBV7-3 and TRBJ2-7): GAGVSQTPSNKVTEKGKYVELRCDPISGHTALYWYRQSLGQGPEFLIYFQGTGAADDSGLPNDRFFAVRPEGSVSTLKIQRTERGDSAVYLCASSLTKADEQYFGPGTRLTVT.

Ten or more counts support this clonotype. The chain employs TRBV27 and TRBJ2-1; 8 positions agree with TRBD2. The V and J ends lost 6 bases and 7 bases, in that order; junction bases with no gene match: 8. From germline, CDR1 is MNHEY and CDR2 SMNVEV (reference sequence). The length of the CDR3 is 14 residues. The CDR3 spells CASRGWSGSNEQFF. The CDR3 nucleotides are TGTGCCAGCAGGGGGTGGAGCGGGAGTAATGAGCAGTTCTTC.

This clonotype has at least ten counts. This rearrangement joins TRBV28 to TRBJ1-5, with a possible D match to TRBD1 (6 bases). V dropped 8 bases and J dropped 3 bases, with 17 bases sitting between them. Germline V gene sequence: CDR1 MDHEN, CDR2 SYDVKM. This CDR3 spans 15 amino acids. The CDR3 here is CASHQSGQINQPQHF. In nucleotides, the CDR3 is TGTGCCAGCCACCAATCCGGACAGATCAATCAGCCCCAGCATTTT.

Ten or more counts support this clonotype. The chain recombines TRBV2 with TRBJ1-2, with 7 bases identical to TRBD1. The CDR3 covers 15 residues. The V gene end was trimmed by 7 bases and the J gene end by 2 bases; junction bases not matched to a gene: 10. Germline values: CDR1 SNHLY, CDR2 FYNNEI. The CDR3 DNA reads TGTGCCAGCAAATCGGTAGGACAGGCAAACTATGGCTACACCTTC. It is translated as CASKSVGQANYGYTF.

At least ten counts were recorded for this clonotype. The rearrangement joins TRBV18 to TRBJ1-5, with D hard to call. This CDR3 contains 15 residues. Between the trimmed V and J ends, which lost 3 bases and 7 bases, there was a span of 16 bases. CDR1 and CDR2 (germline): KGHSH, LQKENI. CDR3 residues: CASSPGRNVKQPQHF. DNA for the CDR3: TGTGCCAGCTCACCCGGCCGCAATGTGAAACAGCCCCAGCATTTT.

This chain links TRBV9 with TRBJ2-2; 8 positions agree with TRBD2. The CDR3 length is 15 residues. J was trimmed by 4 bases and V by 4 bases; bases with no gene match: 6. The germline V gene encodes CDR1 SGDLS and CDR2 YYNGEE. Here the CDR3 reads CASSRTGGPTGELFF. DNA of the CDR3: TGTGCCAGCAGCCGGACGGGAGGGCCCACCGGGGAGCTGTTTTTT.

Worth noting for this clonotype: An end of the junction does not agree with germline; a read error may underlie this. The chain joins TRBV20-1 to TRBJ1-1, with D uncertain. The CDR3 runs 14 residues. Germline V gene sequence: CDR1 DFQATT, CDR2 SNEGSKA (reference sequence). CDR3 bases: TGCAGTGCAAGAGCCGGGCACGCGAACACTGAAGCTTTCTTT. Translation: CSARAGHANTEAFF.

This clonotype was seen repeatedly, ten times or more. The chain couples TRBV7-2 to TRBJ2-3, with 10 bases that match TRBD2. Germline V gene lookup returns CDR1 SGHTA and CDR2 FQGNSA. The CDR3 sequence is 16 residues long. V shed 4 bases, J shed 6 bases, and the junction held 10 bases outside the gene matches. As DNA, the CDR3 is TGTGCCAGCAGCTCCAGCGCTAGCGGGAGTCCCGATACGCAGTATTTT. Its translation: CASSSSASGSPDTQYF. Based on the CDR3 plus reference TRBV7-2 and TRBJ2-3, the full variable domain is GAGVSQSPSNKVTEKGKDVELRCDPISGHTALYWYRQSLGQGLEFLIYFQGNSAPDKSGLPSDRFSAERTGGSVSTLTIQRTQQEDSAVYLCASSSSASGSPDTQYFGPGTRLTVL.

This clonotype was recorded many times. V gene TRBV10-1 combines with J gene TRBJ2-7, with a tentative D call TRBD2 (5 bases). The length of the CDR3 is 15 residues. V was shortened by 0 bases and J by 7 bases, with 16 bases between the two germline ends. The germline V gene has CDR1 WNHNN and CDR2 SYGVQD (reference sequence). CDR3 region: CASSESGGRTGEQYF. The CDR3 nucleotides are TGCGCCAGCAGTGAGTCTGGCGGGCGAACTGGAGAGCAGTACTTC.

Comment on this clonotype: An end of the junction does not agree with germline; a read error may underlie this. The chain uses TRBV6-9 and TRBJ2-1, with 8 bases matching TRBD2. The CDR3 is 14 amino acids. The germline CDR1 and CDR2 sequences are MNHGY and SVAAGI. The CDR3 region is CSSSSPGLVNEQFF. CDR3 in DNA: TGTTCCAGCAGTTCTCCGGGACTAGTCAATGAGCAGTTCTTC.

This clonotype was detected a few times. The rearrangement joins TRBV20-1 to TRBJ2-3; D ambiguous. V lost 3 bases and J 2 bases, leaving 12 bases between the germline ends. Germline V CDR1 and CDR2: DFQATT, SNEGSKA (reference sequence). The CDR3 consists of 14 residues. CDR3 amino acids: CSASLPGTTDTQYF. The CDR3 nucleotides read TGCAGTGCTAGTCTGCCCGGAACCACAGATACGCAGTATTTT.

The sample holds a few counts of this clonotype. The chain employs TRBV7-3 and TRBJ2-2; the D call may be TRBD1 or TRBD2 (7 bases each). CDR1 SGHTA and CDR2 FQGTGA come from the germline V gene. The ends were cut back, 5 bases at V and 6 bases at J, with 13 bases in the middle. The CDR3 contains 14 residues. Here the CDR3 DNA reads TGTGCCAGCAGCCAGGGAGGGGGCGCCGGGGAGCTGTTTTTT. It encodes CASSQGGGAGELFF.

This clonotype was seen at least ten times. The chain is built from TRBV20-1 and TRBJ2-1, with D uncertain. The germline V and J ends were trimmed by 3 bases and 4 bases, with 10 bases remaining between them. Per germline, CDR1 DFQATT and CDR2 SNEGSKA (reference sequence). The CDR3 spans 13 residues. For the CDR3, the DNA is TGCAGTGCTAGGTACGACATATACAATGAGCAGTTCTTC. Its protein is CSARYDIYNEQFF.

The rearrangement joins TRBV25-1 to TRBJ2-7; 8 nucleotides align to TRBD2. There are 13 residues in the CDR3. Germline CDR1 and CDR2: MGHDK and SYGVNS. Unmatched junction bases numbered 5, after V lost 8 bases and J lost 2 bases. CDR3 in DNA: TGTGCCAGCGCTCCGGGACTAGCCTACGAGCAGTACTTC. Translation: CASAPGLAYEQYF.

In this sample, this clonotype turned up a few times. The J gene is TRBJ1-5, the V gene TRBV20-1, with TRBD1 matching 7 bases. The CDR3 runs to 14 residues. The V segment lost 5 bases and the J segment 4 bases; nucleotides outside the gene matches: 8. CDR1 DFQATT and CDR2 SNEGSKA come from the germline V gene (reference sequence). The CDR3 DNA sequence: TGCAGTGCTCTCGAGGGACAGCCTAATCAGCCCCAGCATTTT. Protein product: CSALEGQPNQPQHF.

This clonotype was recorded a few times. The chain carries TRBV2 and TRBJ2-7; D may be TRBD1 or TRBD2 (5 bases each). This CDR3 spans 14 amino acids. V was clipped by 6 bases and J by 2 bases, with 14 bases between them. Germline CDR1 SNHLY, CDR2 FYNNEI. As DNA, the CDR3 is TGTGCCAGCAGGATGCTCGGGGCAACCTACGAGCAGTACTTC. It is translated as CASRMLGATYEQYF.

The chain uses TRBV7-9 and TRBJ2-3; D is perhaps TRBD2 (5 bases). The CDR3 is made up of 11 amino acids. Deletions cut 10 bases from V and 1 base from J, with 6 bases between. In germline, CDR1 is SEHNR, CDR2 FQNEAQ (reference sequence). CDR3 sequence reads: CANGGTDTQYF. For the CDR3, the DNA is TGTGCCAACGGGGGCACAGATACGCAGTATTTT.

This chain connects TRBV25-1 to TRBJ2-7, with 10 bases lining up with TRBD1. This CDR3 is 15 amino acids long. V trimming: 3 bases; J trimming: 5 bases; junction bases outside the gene matches: 7. The germline CDR1 and CDR2 sequences are MGHDK and SYGVNS. Here the CDR3 reads CASSDSGTGVDEQYF. CDR3 in DNA: TGTGCCAGCAGTGACTCCGGGACAGGGGTCGACGAGCAGTACTTC.

This clonotype was seen a few times. This chain joins TRBV10-3 and TRBJ2-5; 7 bases fit TRBD1. Trimming at V came to 2 bases and at J to 2 bases, leaving 8 bases not matched to a gene. The CDR3 contains 16 residues. Germline-derived CDR1 and CDR2 are ENHRY and SYGVKD. The CDR3 DNA sequence: TGTGCCATCAGTGAGACCCCCAAGGGGGCACAAGAGACCCAGTACTTC. Its translation: CAISETPKGAQETQYF.

This clonotype showed up just a few times. CDR3 DNA sequence: TGTGCCAGTATCCAGGTTGGAGACTCCTATGGCTACACCTTC. Residues: CASIQVGDSYGYTF. V is TRBV19 and J is TRBJ1-2; D is unclear. Between the trimmed V and J ends, which lost 7 bases and 4 bases, there was a span of 16 bases. The CDR3 loop spans 14 amino acids. Germline V lookup: CDR1 LNHDA, CDR2 SQIVND (reference sequence).

This clonotype turned up a few times. The chain is built from TRBV28 and TRBJ2-1; TRBD2 matches 7 bases. Germline V gene data show CDR1 as MDHEN and CDR2 as SYDVKM. The CDR3 extends over 14 amino acids. Germline trimming cut 3 bases from V and 6 bases from J; bases unmatched to any gene: 5. For the CDR3, the DNA is TGTGCCAGCAGTTTTGGGGGAGGGCCCAATGAGCAGTTCTTC. Its translation: CASSFGGGPNEQFF.

At least ten counts were recorded for this clonotype. The CDR3 nucleotides read TGTGCCAGCAGTGGCGAGGTAGCGGGAGTAAATGAGCAGTTCTTC. It specifies CASSGEVAGVNEQFF. V usage is TRBV6-2 or TRBV6-3 and J usage is TRBJ2-1, with 9 bases lining up with TRBD2. V lost 5 bases to trimming and J lost 7 bases; unmatched junction nucleotides: 9. Germline assignment: CDR1 MNHEY and CDR2 SVGEGT. CDR3 size: 15 residues.

This clonotype occurred many times. The chain couples TRBV24-1 to TRBJ2-5; D uncertain. This CDR3 region has 12 residues. V dropped 10 bases and J dropped 2 bases, with 10 bases sitting between them. Germline CDR1 and CDR2: KGHDR and SFDVKD. CDR3 region: CATGGDQETQYF. CDR3 nucleotides: TGTGCCACGGGTGGGGATCAAGAGACCCAGTACTTC.

The sample holds many counts of this clonotype. This chain joins TRBV11-2 and TRBJ2-5, with D perhaps matching TRBD1 (6 bases). V was pared by 2 bases and J by 1 base, with 11 bases between. Germline CDR1 reads SGHAT; CDR2 reads FQNNGV. The CDR3 length is 15 residues. CDR3 region: CASSLIDRSQETQYF. The CDR3 coding sequence is TGTGCCAGCAGCTTAATTGACAGGAGCCAAGAGACCCAGTACTTC.

This clonotype was seen many times. CDR3 sequence (DNA): TGTGCCAGCACCCTTAGCGGGGTCGGGGAGCAGTACTTC. Protein product: CASTLSGVGEQYF. The chain has TRBV7-2 and TRBJ2-7, with 8 bases matching TRBD2. CDR1 and CDR2 (germline): SGHTA, FQGNSA. The junction had 9 bases not matched to a gene; V was cut back by 7 bases and J by 7 bases. This CDR3 region has 13 residues.

This clonotype was detected ten times or more. For the CDR3, the DNA is TGTGCCAGCAGCTCAGAGAGGAGACTAGCGGACAATGAGCAGTTCTTC. Translated: CASSSERRLADNEQFF. The chain recombines TRBV11-2 with TRBJ2-1, with TRBD2 matching over 9 bases. Unmatched junction bases numbered 9, after V lost 4 bases and J lost 5 bases. This CDR3 contains 16 residues. CDR1 SGHAT and CDR2 FQNNGV come from the germline V gene.

With respect to this clonotype: This may stem from a read error, because a much larger clone lies one nucleotide away. The chain employs TRBV20-1 and TRBJ2-1, with TRBD2 identical over 8 bases. Trimming removed 0 bases from V and 10 bases from J; junction bases left unmatched: 8. Per the germline V gene, CDR1 is DFQATT and CDR2 is SNEGSKA (reference sequence). CDR3 length: 14 residues. In DNA, the CDR3 is TGCAGTGCTAGAGAACTAGCGGTCCAGTACGAGCAGTTCTTC. The encoded protein is CSARELAVQYEQFF.

The table lists this clonotype with a few counts. The chain combines TRBV3-1 with TRBJ1-1; D unresolved. Trimming cost V 4 bases and J 4 bases, with 13 bases left between them. Germline values: CDR1 LGHDT, CDR2 YNNKEL (reference sequence). The CDR3 is 14 residues long. This CDR3 is CASSLLSKGTEAFF. CDR3 nucleotide sequence: TGTGCCAGCAGCCTGTTGAGCAAGGGCACTGAAGCTTTCTTT.

This clonotype has ten or more counts. The J gene is TRBJ2-7, the V gene TRBV10-3; the D gene is possibly TRBD1 (5 bases). Germline CDR1 reads ENHRY; CDR2 reads SYGVKD. The CDR3 consists of 13 residues. Trimming took off 6 bases at V and 5 bases at J, with 14 bases between the two ends. The CDR3 nucleotides are TGTGCCATCAGACCCAGGGAAGGGAACGAGCAGTACTTC. Translated: CAIRPREGNEQYF.